This T cell receptor (beta chain) originates from a study of T cell responses to AZD1222 COVID-19 vaccine (dated by TCRdb to the early 2020s). With regard to the full study: TCR sequencing was performed for 230 to 250 trial participants, of whom 200 to 220 were given two doses of AZD1222 and some 25 were given two doses of MenACWY control vaccine. Enrollment into the trials was organized by age into subgroups of 18-55, 56-69 and 70-plus years, and those subgroups contained around 150, 28 and 57 TCR-sequenced participants, respectively.

Study-level results and caveats: Conclusions about previously exposed vaccinees are limited, since just five to seven AZD1222 recipients were seropositive for SARS-CoV-2 at baseline. Participants were mostly white British and included more females than males, and it was suggested by the authors that clonal diversity may have been underestimated. CD4 TCRs associated with the vaccine covered the entire spike protein, and the dominant responses were in regions 160-218 and 743-854. The 56-69-year group was small, and its depth increase did not reach significance, likely because of low power. Because no samples from the day 14 peak response were available, repertoires could be characterized only after the peak T cell response. Reportedly, almost half of the unique spike-specific TCRs recognized epitopes lying outside the regions that are mutated in the B.1.351 and B.1.1.7 variants. Spike-specific TCR breadth and depth rose significantly after two AZD1222 doses compared with day 0 and with MenACWY recipients.

V lost 3 bases and J lost 4 bases; the stretch between them is 18 bases long. The germline V gene (reference sequence) specifies LNHDA as CDR1 and SQIVND as CDR2. The CDR3 holds 16 amino acids from the cysteine to the phenylalanine. CDR3 DNA only is kept here, 48 bases in frame from base 1. Notes on this clone: Its recognized antigen is unknown. Within one base of it there is no much larger clone, and no base qualities were kept.

The time point label here, explained by the study, means: about 28 days (+/-7) after the second vaccine dose. AZD1222 recipients given second doses at about 4 weeks or at about 12 weeks were pooled, since spike-specific TCR depth and breadth were not found to differ between the two schedules. Vaccinee samples were obtained from the UK trials COV001 and COV002, which included a single-blind randomized controlled phase 2/3 trial of AZD1222 (ChAdOx1 nCoV-19) in healthy adults. Trial participant PBMC samples were collected at day 0 and day 28 after the second dose for TCRbeta chain sequencing. The CDR3 regions of human TCRbeta chains were analyzed by immunosequencing. From the authors' description of their analysis: Repertoire TCRs were checked for matches against a reference library of SARS-CoV-2-specific TCRs that had been generated using the MIRA antigen-specificity platform. Breadth was defined as the fraction of unique TCRs that were SARS-CoV-2-associated. Depth was defined as the fraction of total T cells that were SARS-CoV-2-associated. Using the MIRA data, each spike-specific TCR was mapped to the spike region that the TCR reacts to and placed in a CD4 or CD8 class. Log10-transformed breadth and depth values were compared by one-way ANOVA with Sidak's multiple comparisons tests. TCRdb obtained this table from immuneACCESS and retained in-frame rearrangements with V and J assigned. These tables miss some clones; where compared with another copy, unresolved V genes account for less than half of the shortfall, and the remainder is unexplained. The D gene and trimming were derived from the DNA, and the V and J assignments and clone size from that table. The sample table contains more than 95,000 clones; only one count was recorded for about 91% of them. The biggest ten clones account for roughly two fifths of the sample.

Here the chain combines TRBV19 and TRBJ1-1, with TRBD1 tentatively as D gene (6 bases match). This clonotype originated in an adult who received the AZD1222 COVID-19 vaccine. The specimen comprised peripheral blood, sampled 28 days after the second AZD1222 dose. The DNA reads TGTGCCAGTAGTATCGCCGGGACACCGGAGGTCACTGAAGCTTTCTTT. It encodes CASSIAGTPEVTEAFF.